This T cell receptor (beta chain) was recorded in a study of T cells after yellow fever vaccination. Each CDR3 protein is one row after TCRdb ran MiXCR on the 5' RACE reads. The sample lists some 390,000 distinct CDR3 sequences; roughly 6.2% were seen once. This CDR3 has 15 residues. The ends were cut back, 1 base at V and 5 bases at J, with 14 bases in the middle. Germline loops: CDR1 MDHEN, CDR2 SYDVKM. Study outcomes and limitations: Highly abundant clonotypes carried over from the bulk population could end up in FACS-sorted repertoires as contaminants.

A note on this clonotype: The antigen is unknown.

The chain employs TRBV28 and TRBJ2-5; the D gene is possibly TRBD1 (6 bases). The sequence derives from a man aged 25 to 40 who received the YFV17D yellow fever vaccine. The specimen was PBMCs, collected 5 days after the yellow fever booster vaccination. CDR3 in DNA: TGTGCCAGCAGTTTATTGGACAGAGTAAGGGAGACCCAGTACTTC. This gives the protein CASSLLDRVRETQYF.